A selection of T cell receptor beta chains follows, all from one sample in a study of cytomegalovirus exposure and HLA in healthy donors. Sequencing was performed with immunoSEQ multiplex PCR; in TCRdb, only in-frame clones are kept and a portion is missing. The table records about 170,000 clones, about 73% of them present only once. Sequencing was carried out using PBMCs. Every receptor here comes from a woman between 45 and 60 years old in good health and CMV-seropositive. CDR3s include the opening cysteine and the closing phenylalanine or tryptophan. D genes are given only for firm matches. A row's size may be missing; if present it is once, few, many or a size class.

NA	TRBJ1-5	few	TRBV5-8	TGTGCCAGCAGCTTGAGGCCGAGGGGCAATCAGCCCCAGCATTTT	CASSLRPRGNQPQHF
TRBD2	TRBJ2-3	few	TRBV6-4	TGTGCCAGCAGTGACTCGACTAGCGGGGGGGATACGCAGTATTTT	CASSDSTSGGDTQYF
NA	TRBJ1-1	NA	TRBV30	TGTGCCTGGAGTTTAGGGGGTGGAGGCACTGAAGCTTTCTTT	CAWSLGGGGTEAFF
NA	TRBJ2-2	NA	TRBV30	TGTGCCTGGACCGCGGGAAAGTCCACCGGGGAGCTGTTTTTT	CAWTAGKSTGELFF
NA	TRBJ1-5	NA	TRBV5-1	TGCGCCAGCAGCTTGGACCGGACGGGGCAGCCCCAGCATTTT	CASSLDRTGQPQHF
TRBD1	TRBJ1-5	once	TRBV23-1	TGCGCCAGCAGTCAGATCCGGGACAGGTGGGAATATAGCAATCAGCCCCAGCATTTT	CASSQIRDRWEYSNQPQHF
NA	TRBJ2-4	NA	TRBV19	TGTGCCAGTAGTAGCCGGGGGTTAGCCAAAAACATTCAGTACTTC	CASSSRGLAKNIQYF
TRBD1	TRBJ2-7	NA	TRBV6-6	TGTGCCAGCAGCGACCCGGGACAGGGGACCTACGAGCAGTACTTC	CASSDPGQGTYEQYF
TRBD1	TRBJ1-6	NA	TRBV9	TGTGCCAGCAGCGGGGGAGGGGGACAGGGTAATTCACCCCTCCACTTT	CASSGGGGQGNSPLHF
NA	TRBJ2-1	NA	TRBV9	TGTGCCAGCAGCGTAGCTGGACAGGGCGGGAGTGAGCAGTTCTTC	CASSVAGQGGSEQFF